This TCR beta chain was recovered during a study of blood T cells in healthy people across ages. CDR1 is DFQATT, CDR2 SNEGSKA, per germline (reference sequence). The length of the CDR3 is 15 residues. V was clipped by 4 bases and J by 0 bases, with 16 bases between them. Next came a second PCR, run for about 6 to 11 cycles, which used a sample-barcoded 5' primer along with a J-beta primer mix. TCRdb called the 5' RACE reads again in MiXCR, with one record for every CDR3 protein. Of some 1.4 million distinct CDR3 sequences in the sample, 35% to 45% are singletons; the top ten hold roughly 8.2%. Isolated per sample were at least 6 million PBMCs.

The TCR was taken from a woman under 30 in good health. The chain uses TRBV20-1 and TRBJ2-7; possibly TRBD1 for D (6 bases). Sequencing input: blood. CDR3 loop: CSANWGTGSSYEQYF. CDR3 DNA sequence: TGCAGTGCTAATTGGGGAACAGGGAGCTCCTACGAGCAGTACTTC.